The 5 T cell receptor beta chains in this list originate from one sample, sequenced in a study of regulatory T cells in long-lasting Graves disease. Time point meaning: newly diagnosed GD, antithyroid drugs for less than 3 months. PBMC RNA was the source of the TCR library. Combining iRepertoire HTBI primers with Arm-PCR of CDR3 regions, the authors built TCR beta libraries. TCRdb independently ran MiXCR on the multiplex PCR reads; one entry per CDR3 protein. The sample lists 440,000 or so distinct CDR3 sequences; roughly 15% were seen once. This sample also belongs to another study, concerning T cells in Graves' hyperthyroidism and ophthalmopathy.

This sample comprised peripheral blood mononuclear cells (PBMCs), obtained at new diagnosis, from a patient treated with antithyroid drugs. The receptor source for this set is a woman in her 30s with Graves disease.

This rearrangement joins TRBV29-1 to TRBJ1-2; possible D gene TRBD1, 6 bases. The CDR3 length is 12 residues. Trimming removed 4 bases from V and 8 bases from J, with 14 bases in between. Germline V gene data show CDR1 as SQVTM and CDR2 as ANQGSEA. The CDR3 spells CSVVEQGGGYTF. The DNA for the CDR3 is TGCAGCGTTGTAGAACAGGGAGGCGGCTACACCTTC.

In this sample, this clonotype turned up many times. The chain employs TRBV28 and TRBJ2-1; D unclear. The CDR3 runs 14 residues. CDR1 and CDR2 from the germline V gene are MDHEN and SYDVKM. V lost 10 bases and J 6 bases, leaving 19 bases between the germline ends. CDR3 DNA sequence: TGTGCCACGATTCCCGGCGTGAATGCCAATGAGCAGTTCTTC. Its translation: CATIPGVNANEQFF.

At least ten counts were recorded for this clonotype. The V and J genes are TRBV3-1 and TRBJ2-1; D unclear. The CDR3 loop spans 16 amino acids. The germline V gene encodes CDR1 LGHDT and CDR2 YNNKEL (reference sequence). The V gene lost 5 bases and the J gene lost 0 bases, with 14 bases spanning the gap. Written as DNA, the CDR3 is TGTGCCAGCAGCGTAATACAGTATAGCTCCTACAATGAGCAGTTCTTC. This encodes CASSVIQYSSYNEQFF.

The table lists this clonotype with a few counts. The chain recombines TRBV29-1 with TRBJ2-3, with a tentative D call TRBD1 (6 bases). Germline V gene data show CDR1 as SQVTM and CDR2 as ANQGSEA. V lost 4 bases and J lost 2, with 13 bases in between. The CDR3 length is 14 residues. This CDR3 is CSVARGDTTDTQYF. The CDR3 nucleotides are TGCAGCGTTGCCCGTGGGGACACCACAGATACGCAGTATTTT.

Notes on this clonotype: With a far larger clone one base away, a read error is the likely cause. The V gene is TRBV11-2, the J gene TRBJ2-3; D may be TRBD1 or TRBD2 (6 bases each). Germline V CDR1 and CDR2: SGHAT, FQNNGV. The CDR3 consists of 17 residues. V gave up 4 bases and J gave up 6 bases, with 23 bases separating them. The CDR3 reads CASSYLPMEGGSDTQYF. The CDR3, as DNA: TGTGCCAGCAGCTACCTACCCATGGAGGGGGGAAGCGATACGCAGTATTTT. Combining the CDR3 with reference TRBV11-2 and TRBJ2-3 gives the whole variable domain EAGVAQSPRYKIIEKRQSVAFWCNPISGHATLYWYQQILGQGPKLLIQFQNNGVVDDSQLPKDRFSAERLKGVDSTLKIQPAKLEDSAVYLCASSYLPMEGGSDTQYFGPGTRLTVL.